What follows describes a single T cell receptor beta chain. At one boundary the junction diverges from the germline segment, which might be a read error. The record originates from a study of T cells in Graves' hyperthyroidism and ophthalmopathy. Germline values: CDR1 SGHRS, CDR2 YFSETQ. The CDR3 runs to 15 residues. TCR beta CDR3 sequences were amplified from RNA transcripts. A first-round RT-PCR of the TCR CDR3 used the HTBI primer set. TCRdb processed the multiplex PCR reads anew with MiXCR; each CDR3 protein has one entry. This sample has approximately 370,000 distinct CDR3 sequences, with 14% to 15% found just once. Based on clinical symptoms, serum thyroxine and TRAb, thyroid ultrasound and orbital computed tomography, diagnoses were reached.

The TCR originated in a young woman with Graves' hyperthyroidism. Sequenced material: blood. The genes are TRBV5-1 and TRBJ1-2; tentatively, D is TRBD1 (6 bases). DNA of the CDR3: TGTGCCAGCAGGCTGGGGGGGGCGGCCCACTACGGCTACGCCTTC. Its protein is CASRLGGAAHYGYAF.